The 30 T cell receptor beta chains given below trace back to one sample, sequenced in a study of T-cell memory formation after mild COVID-19. TCRdb reanalysed the 5' RACE reads using MiXCR and keeps one entry per CDR3 protein. The top ten clones hold roughly 8.1% of a sample with 550,000 to 600,000 distinct CDR3 sequences, roughly 21% of them seen once. The sequenced sample consisted of PBMCs or a T cell subset sorted from them (not recorded which). The receptors were gathered from an adult woman who had mild COVID-19 (a few samples of this study predate the infection). Cell type and time point are not known.

The CDR3 is CASSQERPGHNSGNTIYF. CDR3 nucleotide sequence: TGTGCCAGCAGCCAAGAAAGACCGGGGCACAACTCTGGAAACACCATATATTTT. The rearrangement joins TRBV3-1 to TRBJ1-3, with D possibly matching TRBD1 (5 bases). This CDR3 region has 18 residues. The germline V gene encodes CDR1 LGHDT and CDR2 YNNKEL (reference sequence). Trimming shortened V by 0 bases and J by 0 bases, and 15 bases separated the two germline ends.

The V gene is TRBV25-1, the J gene TRBJ2-7; TRBD1 might be the D (5 bases). Germline V lookup: CDR1 MGHDK, CDR2 SYGVNS. V dropped 1 base and J dropped 4 bases, with 8 bases sitting between them. The CDR3 is 13 residues long. The CDR3: CASSESRQYEQYF. CDR3 nucleotides: TGTGCCAGCAGTGAATCTCGACAGTACGAGCAGTACTTC.

This clonotype has only a few counts. The genes are TRBV20-1 and TRBJ2-5; 12 positions agree with TRBD2. Trimming at V came to 3 bases and at J to 4 bases, leaving 9 bases not matched to a gene. Germline V gene sequence: CDR1 DFQATT, CDR2 SNEGSKA (reference sequence). The CDR3 sequence is 16 residues long. The CDR3 sequence is CSASGLAGRRVETQYF. CDR3 in DNA: TGCAGTGCTAGCGGACTAGCGGGACGTCGGGTAGAGACCCAGTACTTC.

This clonotype turned up a few times. V gene TRBV12-3 or TRBV12-4 combines with J gene TRBJ1-6; D is unresolved. Trimming stripped 6 bases from V and 0 bases from J, with 6 bases between. CDR3 size: 14 residues. CDR3 bases: TGTGCCAGCAGCAAGAGCTCCTATAATTCACCCCTCCACTTT. This gives the protein CASSKSSYNSPLHF.

This clonotype was observed at least ten times. CDR3 in amino acids: CASSSYYEQYF. The CDR3 region has the DNA TGTGCCAGCAGCTCCTACTACGAGCAGTACTTC. This chain links TRBV7-2 with TRBJ2-7; D call uncertain. V was clipped by 4 bases and J by 3 bases, with 4 bases between them. CDR1 SGHTA and CDR2 FQGNSA come from the germline V gene. This CDR3 contains 11 residues.

The V and J genes are TRBV7-3 and TRBJ2-3; D possibly corresponds to TRBD1 (5 bases). Germline lookup yields CDR1 SGHTA and CDR2 FQGTGA. V was cut by 5 bases and J by 0 bases, with 15 bases left in between. The CDR3 runs to 16 residues. In nucleotides, the CDR3 is TGTGCCAGCAGCCAATTCGGCCAGGGAAGCACAGATACGCAGTATTTT. It encodes CASSQFGQGSTDTQYF.

This clonotype turned up a few times. J is TRBJ2-1 and V is TRBV12-3 or TRBV12-4, with 15 nucleotides matching TRBD2. The CDR3 extends over 19 amino acids. Germline trimming cut 2 bases from V and 1 base from J; bases unmatched to any gene: 6. The CDR3 region is CASSLRTSGRAWSYNEQFF. The CDR3, as DNA: TGTGCCAGCAGTTTAAGGACTAGCGGGAGGGCCTGGTCCTACAATGAGCAGTTCTTC.

This clonotype occurred a few times. This chain links TRBV9 with TRBJ2-3; possible D gene TRBD2, 5 bases. Trimming stripped 3 bases from V and 5 bases from J, with 19 bases between. The CDR3 has 16 residues. Germline lookup yields CDR1 SGDLS and CDR2 YYNGEE. The CDR3 nucleotides read TGTGCCAGCAGCGAGGCCCCTAAGCGGAGACGAGATACGCAGTATTTT. Its protein is CASSEAPKRRRDTQYF. The whole variable domain, filled in from reference TRBV9 and TRBJ2-3, reads DSGVTQTPKHLITATGQRVTLRCSPRSGDLSVYWYQQSLDQGLQFLIQYYNGEERAKGNILERFSAQQFPDLHSELNLSSLELGDSALYFCASSEAPKRRRDTQYFGPGTRLTVL.

In this sample, this clonotype turned up a few times. The J gene is TRBJ1-1, the V gene TRBV5-1, with D perhaps matching TRBD1 (5 bases). Between the trimmed V and J ends, which lost 5 bases and 1 base, there was a span of 12 bases. The germline V gene has CDR1 SGHRS and CDR2 YFSETQ. The CDR3 sequence is 14 residues long. The CDR3 bases are TGCGCCAGCAGACATCAGGGTACGAACACTGAAGCTTTCTTT. Its translation is CASRHQGTNTEAFF.

V and J are TRBV6-5 and TRBJ2-1, with TRBD2 matching over 8 bases. V was clipped by 4 bases and J by 8 bases; unmatched bases: 16. Germline V gene data show CDR1 as MNHEY and CDR2 as SVGAGI. There are 17 residues in the CDR3. CDR3 residues: CASSFTPTRGVKDEQFF. Written as DNA, the CDR3 is TGTGCCAGCAGTTTTACCCCTACGCGGGGGGTTAAAGATGAGCAGTTCTTC.

This clonotype was detected ten times or more. The J gene is TRBJ2-7, the V gene TRBV6-2 or TRBV6-3, with a possible D match to TRBD1 (6 bases). Germline values: CDR1 MNHEY, CDR2 SVGEGT. This CDR3 is 16 amino acids long. With 6 bases removed from V and 1 base from J, the gap between germline ends came to 19 bases. The CDR3 sequence is CASSPIYGTPSYEQYF. DNA of the CDR3: TGTGCCAGCAGCCCGATTTACGGGACACCGTCCTACGAGCAGTACTTC.

This clonotype has at least ten counts. V usage is TRBV4-2 and J usage is TRBJ2-1; 9 nucleotides match TRBD2. Germline V lookup: CDR1 LGHNA, CDR2 YNFKEQ. The CDR3 is 17 residues long. V lost 0 bases and J lost 1; bases outside the gene matches: 4. DNA for the CDR3: TGTGCCAGCAGCCAAGATCTGAGCGGGAGGTCCTACAATGAGCAGTTCTTC. This translates into CASSQDLSGRSYNEQFF.

V gene TRBV7-9 combines with J gene TRBJ1-6; D remains unclear. This CDR3 is built from 15 residues. The germline V and J ends were trimmed by 3 bases and 6 bases, with 12 bases remaining between them. The V gene's germline CDR1 is SEHNR and CDR2 FQNEAQ (reference sequence). CDR3 bases: TGTGCCAGCAGCTTTCAGACGGCACTTAATTCACCCCTCCACTTT. Its translation is CASSFQTALNSPLHF.

The chain links TRBV11-2 to TRBJ2-4; D could derive from TRBD1 or TRBD2 (5 bases each). The CDR3 extends over 14 amino acids. V was cut by 6 bases and J by 4 bases, with 13 bases left in between. CDR1 and CDR2 (germline): SGHAT, FQNNGV. The CDR3 sequence: CASSSGRRKNIQYF. In nucleotides, the CDR3 is TGTGCCAGCAGTTCGGGACGACGAAAAAACATTCAGTACTTC. Full variable domain (remainder filled in from reference TRBV11-2 and TRBJ2-4): EAGVAQSPRYKIIEKRQSVAFWCNPISGHATLYWYQQILGQGPKLLIQFQNNGVVDDSQLPKDRFSAERLKGVDSTLKIQPAKLEDSAVYLCASSSGRRKNIQYFGAGTRLSVL.

The chain employs TRBV3-1 and TRBJ1-5; the match to TRBD1 covers 8 bases. The junction had 3 bases not matched to a gene; V was cut back by 1 base and J by 4 bases. CDR1 is LGHDT and CDR2 is YNNKEL in the germline V gene (reference sequence). The CDR3 contains 15 residues. The CDR3 protein is CASSQVTGANQPQHF. CDR3 nucleotide sequence: TGTGCCAGCAGCCAAGTGACAGGGGCAAATCAGCCCCAGCATTTT.

V is TRBV5-1 and J is TRBJ2-1, with TRBD2 matching over 10 bases. CDR3 length: 16 residues. V lost 4 bases and J lost 9; bases outside the gene matches: 13. CDR1 is SGHRS, CDR2 YFSETQ, per germline. The DNA of the CDR3 is TGCGCCAGCAGCCTAAGCGGGACTAGCGCCGTAATTGAGCAGTTCTTC. Translating gives CASSLSGTSAVIEQFF.

This clonotype has a count of ten or more. This rearrangement joins TRBV2 to TRBJ2-1, with D uncertain. Germline-derived CDR1 and CDR2 are SNHLY and FYNNEI. Between the trimmed V and J ends, which lost 6 bases and 6 bases, there was a span of 3 bases. The CDR3 length is 10 residues. The CDR3: CASRGNEQFF. In nucleotides, the CDR3 is TGTGCCAGCAGGGGCAATGAGCAGTTCTTC.

Comment on this clonotype: At one end, the junction sequence differs from germline, possibly due to a read error. The J gene is TRBJ2-5, the V gene TRBV9; TRBD2 matches at 11 bases. This CDR3 comprises 14 residues. Looked up from germline, CDR1 is SGDLS and CDR2 is YYNGEE. CDR3 DNA sequence: TGTGCCGGCAGCCCTGGACTAGCGGGAGAGACCCAGTACTTC. It specifies CAGSPGLAGETQYF. The variable domain in full, completed from reference TRBV9 and TRBJ2-5, reads DSGVTQTPKHLITATGQRVTLRCSPRSGDLSVYWYQQSLDQGLQFLIQYYNGEERAKGNILERFSAQQFPDLHSELNLSSLELGDSALYFCAGSPGLAGETQYFGPGTRLLVL.

This clonotype was counted only a few times. This sequence joins TRBV11-2 and TRBJ2-1, with D hard to call. Germline V gene sequence: CDR1 SGHAT, CDR2 FQNNGV. V was pared by 2 bases and J by 3 bases, with 8 bases between. The CDR3 contains 14 residues. CDR3 in amino acids: CASSLLPSYNEQFF. The CDR3 DNA is TGTGCCAGCAGCTTATTGCCCAGCTACAATGAGCAGTTCTTC.

The J gene is TRBJ2-1, the V gene TRBV20-1, with D hard to call. From germline, CDR1 is DFQATT and CDR2 SNEGSKA (reference sequence). CDR3 size: 12 residues. Trimming removed 0 bases from V and 10 bases from J, with 10 bases in between. The CDR3 sequence is CSARDIEREQFF. The CDR3 nucleotides are TGCAGTGCTAGAGATATCGAGAGGGAGCAGTTCTTC.

The V and J genes are TRBV4-2 and TRBJ2-1; 8 nucleotides align to TRBD2. Germline V CDR1 and CDR2: LGHNA, YNFKEQ. Trimming at V came to 0 bases and at J to 3 bases, leaving 4 bases not matched to a gene. This CDR3 has 16 residues. The CDR3 spells CASSQDRSGDYNEQFF. CDR3 sequence (DNA): TGTGCCAGCAGCCAAGATCGTAGCGGGGACTACAATGAGCAGTTCTTC.

This clonotype showed up just a few times. The chain recombines TRBV11-2 with TRBJ2-2; the D is unclear. Germline lookup yields CDR1 SGHAT and CDR2 FQNNGV. The CDR3 runs 15 residues. V was clipped by 8 bases and J by 1 base, with 14 bases between them. Here the CDR3 DNA reads TGTGCCAGCCGAGTGGGTCTCCTGAACACCGGGGAGCTGTTTTTT. Translation: CASRVGLLNTGELFF.

The sample holds a few counts of this clonotype. This sequence joins TRBV5-1 and TRBJ1-1; 10 nucleotides match TRBD1. With 4 bases clipped from V and 11 bases from J, the junction kept 8 bases outside the gene matches. The length of the CDR3 is 13 residues. The germline V gene encodes CDR1 SGHRS and CDR2 YFSETQ. Here the CDR3 reads CASSPGTGAVAFF. The CDR3 DNA sequence: TGCGCCAGCAGCCCTGGGACAGGGGCGGTTGCTTTCTTT.

This clonotype was seen only a few times. The chain carries TRBV29-1 and TRBJ2-7; D may be TRBD1 (7 bases). CDR3 length: 15 residues. The germline gives CDR1 SQVTM, CDR2 ANQGSEA. V lost 5 bases to trimming and J lost 1 base, with 18 bases between them. The CDR3 coding sequence is TGCAGCGTTACTCAAACAGGGGAGGCATCCTACGAGCAGTACTTC. Protein product: CSVTQTGEASYEQYF.

The rearrangement links TRBV6-6 to TRBJ1-4; 7 positions agree with TRBD1. The germline V gene encodes CDR1 MNHNY and CDR2 SVGAGI (reference sequence). V shed 5 bases and J 5 bases; nucleotides not matched to a gene: 5. The CDR3 covers 14 residues. The CDR3 DNA reads TGTGCCAGCAGTGGGGGACAGTCAAATGAAAAACTGTTTTTT. This encodes CASSGGQSNEKLFF.

This clonotype was detected only a few times. The rearrangement links TRBV5-1 to TRBJ2-7, with D tentatively TRBD1 (6 bases). This CDR3 is built from 14 residues. Trimming removed 5 bases at V and 0 bases at J, with 12 bases between. Germline V lookup: CDR1 SGHRS, CDR2 YFSETQ. The CDR3 reads CASRTGPSSYEQYF. CDR3 sequence (DNA): TGCGCCAGCAGGACAGGTCCCAGCTCCTACGAGCAGTACTTC.

This clonotype occurred a few times. J is TRBJ2-1 and V is TRBV29-1; TRBD2 agrees at 12 bases. Trimming removed 4 bases from V and 5 bases from J; junction bases left unmatched: 12. Germline V gene sequence: CDR1 SQVTM, CDR2 ANQGSEA. This CDR3 has 17 residues. In nucleotides, the CDR3 is TGCAGCGTTGGTGTTGTCGTTACTAGCGGGAGGAACAATGAGCAGTTCTTC. It codes for CSVGVVVTSGRNNEQFF.

This clonotype came up a few times. The genes are TRBV5-1 and TRBJ1-1; D remains unclear. V was pared by 0 bases and J by 0 bases, with 12 bases between. CDR3 length: 16 residues. Germline V gene sequence: CDR1 SGHRS, CDR2 YFSETQ. CDR3 protein: CASSLVVAAMNTEAFF. The CDR3, as DNA: TGCGCCAGCAGCTTGGTTGTGGCAGCCATGAACACTGAAGCTTTCTTT.

This clonotype was observed a few times. This chain joins TRBV15 and TRBJ1-1, with D hard to call. CDR1 is LNHNV and CDR2 is YYDKDF in the germline V gene (reference sequence). The CDR3 has 14 residues. Trimming took 0 bases from V and 3 from J, leaving 8 bases between them. The CDR3 reads CATSRDLVDTEAFF. The CDR3 nucleotides are TGTGCCACCAGCAGAGATCTTGTAGACACTGAAGCTTTCTTT. The whole variable domain, remainder taken from reference TRBV15 and TRBJ1-1, is DAMVIQNPRYQVTQFGKPVTLSCSQTLNHNVMYWYQQKSSQAPKLLFHYYDKDFNNEADTPDNFQSRRPNTSFCFLDIRSPGLGDTAMYLCATSRDLVDTEAFFGQGTRLTVV.

This chain joins TRBV10-2 and TRBJ2-1; D is undetermined. The CDR3 sequence is 18 residues long. Germline assignment: CDR1 WSHSY and CDR2 SAAADI. V was clipped by 3 bases and J by 3 bases, with 21 bases between them. The CDR3 DNA reads TGCGCCAGCAGTGATCCGATCGGCCACCCGACCTACTACAATGAGCAGTTCTTC. This translates into CASSDPIGHPTYYNEQFF.